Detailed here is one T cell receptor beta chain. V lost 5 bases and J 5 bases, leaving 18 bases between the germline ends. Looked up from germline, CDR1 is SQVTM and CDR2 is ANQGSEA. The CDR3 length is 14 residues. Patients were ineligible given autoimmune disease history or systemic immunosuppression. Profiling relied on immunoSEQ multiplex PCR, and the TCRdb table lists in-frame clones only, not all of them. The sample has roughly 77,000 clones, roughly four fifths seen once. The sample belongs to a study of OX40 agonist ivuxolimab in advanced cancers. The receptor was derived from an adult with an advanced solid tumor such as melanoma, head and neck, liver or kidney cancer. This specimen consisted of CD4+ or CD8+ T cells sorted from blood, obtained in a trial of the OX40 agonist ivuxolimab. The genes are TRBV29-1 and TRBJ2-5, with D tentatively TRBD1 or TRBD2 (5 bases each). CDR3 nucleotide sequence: TGCAGCGTTCAAGGGACCCCCCACTCGGAGACCCAGTACTTC. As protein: CSVQGTPHSETQYF.